This T cell receptor beta chain was observed in a study of CD8 T cells in ankylosing spondylitis. The sample holds many counts of this clonotype. Its antigen is as yet unknown. The CDR3 extends over 17 amino acids. Unmatched junction bases numbered 13, after V lost 4 bases and J lost 6 bases. Germline-derived CDR1 and CDR2 are SGHTA and FQGNSA. MiXCR, run by TCRdb on the 5' RACE reads, gives a single entry per CDR3 protein. The sample carries 350,000 or so distinct CDR3 sequences, around 10% recorded once. Findings of the study overall: A subset of motif variants has previously been described in the synovial fluid and blood of reactive arthritis. CD8+ cells made up the disease-linked clones, which were relatively rare in peripheral blood. The study looked at matched synovial fluid samples from ankylosing spondylitis patients. Disease-linked clones were reported to be significantly enriched there. One TCR beta motif, made up of roughly 8 highly homologous variants, appeared characteristic of ankylosing spondylitis blood.

This sequence was found in a female donor with ankylosing spondylitis or in good health (not recorded which). The specimen sequenced was blood, either unsorted or a sorted T cell fraction (not recorded which). The J gene is TRBJ1-1, the V gene TRBV7-2; 11 bases match TRBD1. The CDR3 spells CASSSRGPRTGGSEAFF. The DNA for the CDR3 is TGTGCCAGCAGCTCCCGGGGTCCCAGGACAGGGGGCTCTGAAGCTTTCTTT.